This T cell receptor (beta chain) was captured by sequencing in a study of control samples from healthy donors and cancer patients. Per germline, CDR1 SGHRS and CDR2 YFSETQ. The CDR3 loop spans 13 amino acids. V lost 5 bases and J 2 bases, leaving 7 bases between the germline ends. Measured with immunoSEQ multiplex PCR; TCRdb has only the in-frame clones, and not every one. Of 85,000 to 100,000 clones detected, 85% to 95% appear once; the ten largest clones hold 8%. The rearrangement uses TRBV5-1 and TRBJ1-4; D is uncertain. This TCR was sampled from a man between 18 and 35 years old in good health. Sequences were obtained from blood. DNA of the CDR3: TGCGCCAGCAGAGGGAGCACTAATGAAAAACTGTTTTTT. As protein: CASRGSTNEKLFF.